This T cell receptor (beta chain) originates from a study of T cell changes during pregnancy in multiple sclerosis. Sequenced by immunoSEQ multiplex PCR; TCRdb stores in-frame clones only, minus some. Seen here are 75,000 to 95,000 clones, around 90% observed once, and the top ten hold 0.9% to 0.95%. The germline V gene has CDR1 SGHTA and CDR2 FQGTGA. The germline V and J ends were trimmed by 5 bases and 1 base, with 12 bases remaining between them. The CDR3 sequence is 14 residues long. The receptor's source is a female donor with multiple sclerosis, enrolled in a pregnancy study. The material was peripheral blood, obtained before pregnancy. The chain carries TRBV7-3 and TRBJ2-7; D may be TRBD1 (6 bases). The CDR3 loop reads CASSNRESSYEQYF. The DNA of the CDR3 is TGTGCCAGCAGCAACAGGGAGTCTTCCTACGAGCAGTACTTC.